These 23 T cell receptor beta chains originate from one sample sequenced in a study of radiotherapy plus CTLA-4 blockade in lung cancer (dated by TCRdb to the late 2010s). Library prep was done by the immunoSEQ multiplex PCR assay. In its TCRdb copy, this immuneACCESS table keeps in-frame sequences only and misses some clones. Where compared with another copy, unresolved V genes explain less than half of these, and the others have no known cause. In this sample the table shows around 38,000 clones, roughly 85% of which occur a single time. The ten biggest clones cover around a fifth of the sample. This specimen was peripheral blood, taken from a patient treated with radiotherapy plus ipilimumab. The receptors come from a human donor with non-small cell lung cancer whose response to radiotherapy plus ipilimumab could not be evaluated.

The chain couples TRBV19 to TRBJ2-3; the match to TRBD2 covers 9 bases. The length of the CDR3 is 16 residues. Germline V gene data show CDR1 as LNHDA and CDR2 as SQIVND (reference sequence). V was pared by 3 bases and J by 2 bases, with 6 bases of the junction left unmatched. The CDR3 region has the DNA TGTGCCAGTAGTATTGGGACTAGCTTAATCACAGATACGCAGTATTTT. Translation gives CASSIGTSLITDTQYF. The entire variable domain, with the rest obtained from reference TRBV19 and TRBJ2-3, is as follows: DGGITQSPKYLFRKEGQNVTLSCEQNLNHDAMYWYRQDPGQGLRLIYYSQIVNDFQKGDIAEGYSVSREKKESFPLTVTSAQKNPTAFYLCASSIGTSLITDTQYFGPGTRLTVL.

Judged by abundance, this clone is medium-sized. J is TRBJ2-7 and V is TRBV5-6; D may be TRBD1 (6 bases). Germline loops: CDR1 SGHDT, CDR2 YYEEEE. The germline V and J ends were trimmed by 3 bases and 3 bases, with 13 bases remaining between them. The CDR3 has 14 residues. The CDR3 DNA is TGTGCCAGCAGCTCCGTGGACAGACTCTACGAGCAGTACTTC. Encoded protein: CASSSVDRLYEQYF.

The chain employs TRBV19 and TRBJ2-2; possible D gene TRBD2, 5 bases. Germline lookup yields CDR1 LNHDA and CDR2 SQIVND (reference sequence). V lost 4 bases, J lost 8 bases, and 17 bases lay in between. CDR3 length: 15 amino acids. The CDR3 loop reads CASSRGFRSPGELFF. The CDR3 DNA reads as TGTGCCAGTAGTAGAGGGTTCCGATCACCGGGGGAGCTGTTTTTT.

This clone has a handful of counts. This chain connects TRBV27 to TRBJ2-1; 12 bases are a match to TRBD2. The CDR3 runs 17 residues. Germline values: CDR1 MNHEY, CDR2 SMNVEV (reference sequence). V lost 4 bases, J lost 5 bases, and 9 bases stayed unmatched. The CDR3 is CASSSTSGSFLHNEQFF. The CDR3 DNA reads TGTGCCAGCAGTTCGACTAGCGGGAGTTTCCTTCACAATGAGCAGTTCTTC.

The chain joins TRBV28 to TRBJ1-3; possibly TRBD1 for D (5 bases). This CDR3 comprises 15 residues. Deletions cut 2 bases from V and 7 bases from J, with 15 bases between. Germline CDR1 is MDHEN and CDR2 is SYDVKM. Here the CDR3 DNA reads TGTGCCAGCAGTTTACAAGGGACCGGGAGGAACACCATATATTTT. It yields the protein CASSLQGTGRNTIYF.

This chain joins TRBV12-5 and TRBJ2-7; TRBD2 aligns across 8 bases. J lost 6 bases, V lost 7 bases, and 14 bases had no gene match. Looked up from germline, CDR1 is LGHNT and CDR2 is FRNRAP. This CDR3 is 15 amino acids long. This CDR3 is CASAPSGGNWFEQYF. The CDR3 nucleotides read TGTGCTAGTGCTCCATCGGGGGGGAACTGGTTCGAGCAGTACTTC.

The V gene is TRBV18, the J gene TRBJ2-1; maybe TRBD1 (6 bases). Germline-derived CDR1 and CDR2 are KGHSH and LQKENI. The CDR3 extends over 14 amino acids. Trimming left V 3 bases short and J 7 bases short, with 13 bases between. DNA of the CDR3: TGTGCCAGCTCACCTCGAACAGGGTTTAATGAGCAGTTCTTC. Translation gives CASSPRTGFNEQFF.

Here the CDR3 reads CASSLLLETQYF. The CDR3 DNA reads TGTGCCAGCAGCTTGTTACTGGAGACCCAGTACTTC. The chain couples TRBV5-5 to TRBJ2-5; the D is unclear. V lost 1 base to trimming and J lost 5 bases, with 6 bases between them. From germline, CDR1 is SGHKS and CDR2 YYEKEE (reference sequence). This CDR3 region has 12 residues.

V is TRBV5-8 and J is TRBJ1-1; D call uncertain. Trimming removed 4 bases from V and 0 bases from J, with 7 bases in between. The CDR3 length is 13 residues. Germline V gene data show CDR1 as SGHTS and CDR2 as YDEGEE. In DNA form, the CDR3 reads TGTGCCAGCAGCGCGGGCGTGAACACTGAAGCTTTCTTT. This gives the protein CASSAGVNTEAFF.

This clone was picked up one time. V and J are TRBV18 and TRBJ1-5; 11 bases line up with TRBD1. Germline assignment: CDR1 KGHSH and CDR2 LQKENI. This CDR3 region has 17 residues. Unmatched junction bases numbered 9, after V lost 2 bases and J lost 6 bases. CDR3 sequence: CASSPASRDRGVQPQHF. The CDR3 DNA reads TGTGCCAGCTCACCAGCATCCCGGGACAGGGGGGTTCAGCCCCAGCATTTT.

The V call is TRBV4-1, the J call TRBJ2-2; 7 bases are shared with TRBD2. The ends lost 6 bases at V and 4 bases at J; junction bases unmatched: 2. This CDR3 contains 13 residues. Germline V CDR1 and CDR2: MGHRA, YSYEKL. The DNA for the CDR3 is TGCGCCAGCAGACTAGCGACCACCGGGGAGCTGTTTTTT. This translates into CASRLATTGELFF.

This CDR3 is CASSQSQATTGELFF. For the CDR3, the DNA is TGCGCCAGCAGCCAATCCCAGGCGACCACCGGGGAGCTGTTTTTT. V and J are TRBV4-1 and TRBJ2-2; no definite D call. Trimming shortened V by 2 bases and J by 4 bases, and 11 bases separated the two germline ends. The CDR3 length is 15 residues. Germline V lookup: CDR1 MGHRA, CDR2 YSYEKL.

Here the CDR3 reads CASKPDRYIATEAFF. The DNA of the CDR3 is TGTGCCAGCAAACCGGACAGGTACATCGCGACTGAAGCTTTCTTT. The chain couples TRBV6-6 to TRBJ1-1, with 7 nucleotides matching TRBD1. This CDR3 is 15 amino acids long. J gave up 5 bases and V 7 bases, and 13 bases lay outside the gene matches. In germline, CDR1 is MNHNY, CDR2 SVGAGI (reference sequence).

V gene TRBV4-3 combines with J gene TRBJ1-3; 7 bases are a match to TRBD1. Germline-derived CDR1 and CDR2 are LGHNA and YSLEER. This CDR3 contains 16 residues. Trimming removed 5 bases from V and 3 bases from J; junction bases left unmatched: 10. The CDR3 DNA follows: TGCGCCAGCAGCACTCGACAGGGTGGCGGTGGAAACACCATATATTTT. Translation: CASSTRQGGGGNTIYF.

The chain recombines TRBV7-2 with TRBJ1-6; 11 nucleotides line up with TRBD1. Germline V gives CDR1 SGHTA, CDR2 FQGNSA. CDR3 length: 18 amino acids. The J segment lost 1 base and the V segment lost 5 bases, leaving 7 bases of the junction unmatched. CDR3 bases: TGTGCCAGCAGCCTCCGGGACAGGGGGACGTCCTATAATTCACCCCTCCACTTT. Translated, it gives CASSLRDRGTSYNSPLHF.

The CDR3 protein is CASSGQGAVYGYTF. For the CDR3, the DNA is TGTGCCAGCAGTGGACAGGGGGCGGTATATGGCTACACCTTC. This chain connects TRBV27 to TRBJ1-2, with 11 positions matching TRBD1. The CDR3 covers 14 residues. Trimming cost V 5 bases and J 5 bases; bases outside gene matches: 4. Germline CDR1 and CDR2: MNHEY and SMNVEV (reference sequence).

V usage is TRBV7-9 and J usage is TRBJ2-7; TRBD1 might be the D (7 bases). The V gene's germline CDR1 is SEHNR and CDR2 FQNEAQ (reference sequence). The CDR3 runs 13 residues. V dropped 5 bases and J dropped 3 bases, with 11 bases sitting between them. The CDR3 loop reads CASSPRGDYEQYF. The CDR3 nucleotides read TGTGCCAGCAGCCCCAGGGGGGACTACGAGCAGTACTTC.

The chain employs TRBV2 and TRBJ1-2, with a possible D match to TRBD1 (6 bases). The length of the CDR3 is 15 residues. The V gene's germline CDR1 is SNHLY and CDR2 FYNNEI. V dropped 5 bases and J dropped 1 base, with 14 bases sitting between them. The CDR3 DNA is TGTGCCAGCAGTCCAGACAGGCACAATAACTATGGCTACACCTTC. Protein product: CASSPDRHNNYGYTF.

The CDR3 DNA follows: TGTGCCAGCGGTGGGGCAGCACTTACCTACGAGCAGTACTTC. This sequence encodes CASGGAALTYEQYF. This rearrangement joins TRBV2 to TRBJ2-7, with D possibly TRBD1 on 5 matching bases. The length of the CDR3 is 14 residues. Per germline, CDR1 SNHLY and CDR2 FYNNEI. The V and J ends lost 8 bases and 2 bases respectively, with 16 bases between them.

V is TRBV6-6 and J is TRBJ2-2, with D possibly TRBD2 on 6 matching bases. Trimming took off 4 bases at V and 5 bases at J, with 11 bases between the two ends. The CDR3 contains 14 residues. Germline V gives CDR1 MNHNY, CDR2 SVGAGI (reference sequence). CDR3 nucleotides: TGTGCCAGCAGTTCCGTCGGAGGGACCGGGGAGCTGTTTTTT. It is translated as CASSSVGGTGELFF.

In nucleotides, the CDR3 is TGTGCCAGCCGCACTAGCGGCTCCTACAATGAGCAGTTCTTC. This translates into CASRTSGSYNEQFF. This chain uses TRBV6-5 with TRBJ2-1; TRBD2 aligns across 8 bases. Trimming cost V 8 bases and J 0 bases; bases outside gene matches: 3. This CDR3 is 14 amino acids long. Germline CDR1 is MNHEY and CDR2 is SVGAGI.

This rearrangement joins TRBV5-1 to TRBJ1-4; 8 positions match TRBD1. CDR1 and CDR2 from the germline V gene are SGHRS and YFSETQ. V lost 4 bases to trimming and J lost 7 bases; unmatched junction nucleotides: 6. The CDR3 has 14 residues. Here the CDR3 reads CASSQGAMGEKLFF. The CDR3 region has the DNA TGCGCCAGCAGCCAGGGGGCGATGGGTGAAAAACTGTTTTTT.

The gene calls are TRBV5-1 and TRBJ2-7, with D possibly being TRBD2 (7 bases). The V end was cut by 4 bases, the J end by 3 bases, with 14 bases between. CDR3 length equals 14 residues. Germline CDR1 and CDR2: SGHRS and YFSETQ. The CDR3 is CASSPRGGVYEQYF. CDR3 nucleotide sequence: TGCGCCAGCAGCCCCCGCGGGGGCGTCTACGAGCAGTACTTC. Using reference TRBV5-1 and TRBJ2-7 for the parts outside the CDR3, the full variable domain is KAGVTQTPRYLIKTRGQQVTLSCSPISGHRSVSWYQQTPGQGLQFLFEYFSETQRNKGNFPGRFSGRQFSNSRSEMNVSTLELGDSALYLCASSPRGGVYEQYFGPGTRLTVT.